Following are 3 T cell receptor beta chains from one sample sequenced in a study of regulatory T cells in long-lasting Graves disease. Arm-PCR of CDR3 regions with iRepertoire HTBI primers generated TCR beta libraries. From the multiplex PCR reads, TCRdb called clonotypes with MiXCR, one entry per CDR3 protein. Among 200,000 to 250,000 distinct CDR3 sequences listed, roughly 18% were seen once. Time point given: newly diagnosed GD, antithyroid drugs for less than 3 months. PBMC-extracted RNA yielded the TCR library. The data were also submitted as part of a second study, on T cells in Graves' hyperthyroidism and ophthalmopathy.

The material sequenced was peripheral blood mononuclear cells (PBMCs), taken at new diagnosis, from a patient treated with antithyroid drugs. The origin of the receptors is a woman under 40 with Graves disease.

This clonotype was observed many times. The chain employs TRBV6-9 and TRBJ1-4, with 7 positions matching TRBD1. CDR3 size: 15 residues. V lost 4 bases and J lost 8; bases outside the gene matches: 10. Per germline, CDR1 MNHGY and CDR2 SVAAGI. The CDR3 sequence: CASSSETGFREKLFF. Here the CDR3 DNA reads TGTGCCAGCAGTTCCGAGACAGGGTTTCGGGAAAAACTGTTTTTT.

This clonotype has more than one count but fewer than ten. V gene TRBV19 combines with J gene TRBJ1-1, with TRBD1 as a possible D gene (6 bases). V lost 3 bases and J 2 bases, leaving 19 bases between the germline ends. Germline assignment: CDR1 LNHDA and CDR2 SQIVND (reference sequence). The CDR3 loop spans 17 amino acids. CDR3 in amino acids: CASSIWAGGRPNTEAFF. Written as DNA, the CDR3 is TGTGCCAGTAGTATTTGGGCGGGGGGGCGGCCCAACACTGAAGCTTTCTTT.

This clonotype occurred once. A far bigger clonotype differs at one base, so this is likely a read error. The V and J genes are TRBV4-2 and TRBJ1-6; unclear D gene. The CDR3 runs 13 residues. The germline CDR1 and CDR2 sequences are LGHNA and YNFKEQ. DNA for the CDR3: TGTGCCAGCAGTCGATCCTTGAATTCACACCTCCACTTT. The encoded protein is CASSRSLNSHLHF.